The entry that follows covers one T cell receptor (beta chain) sequence. This entry is derived from a study of blood T cell repertoires in COVID-19. At the level of the study: Nucleic acid was either cDNA or gDNA, and it came from T cells, B-cell-depleted T cells, or PBMCs.

Enrollees, about 18 to 100 years old, lived in approximately 25 US areas. Membership in each cohort depended on participant-reported clinical history. As handled by the study authors: Reference gene primer amplification gave nucleated cell count estimates. TCRdb's table, derived via immunoSEQ multiplex PCR, lists solely in-frame clones and lacks some. The D gene and trimming were derived from the DNA, and the V and J assignments and clone size from that table. The repertoire holds 150,000 to 200,000 clones, with approximately 86% as singletons. The specimen was PBMCs or T cells enriched from blood (not recorded which). This clonotype was obtained from a woman aged 40-49 years in a cohort exposed to, infected with or recovered from COVID-19 (not recorded which).

The CDR3 is CATGDTMNTEAFF. As DNA, the CDR3 is TGTGCCACCGGGGACACCATGAACACTGAAGCTTTCTTT. The rearrangement uses TRBV19 and TRBJ1-1; perhaps TRBD1 as D (6 bases). Trimming stripped 10 bases from V and 0 bases from J, with 12 bases between. CDR1 LNHDA and CDR2 SQIVND come from the germline V gene (reference sequence). The CDR3 is 13 amino acids. Using reference TRBV19 and TRBJ1-1 for the parts outside the CDR3, the full variable domain is DGGITQSPKYLFRKEGQNVTLSCEQNLNHDAMYWYRQDPGQGLRLIYYSQIVNDFQKGDIAEGYSVSREKKESFPLTVTSAQKNPTAFYLCATGDTMNTEAFFGQGTRLTVV.